The 10 T cell receptor beta chains presented below share a single source sample, sequenced in a study of blood T cells in healthy people across ages. A second about 6 to 11 cycle PCR used barcoded and J-beta primers. MiXCR, applied by TCRdb to the 5' RACE reads, yields one record per CDR3 protein. The sample contains hundreds of thousands of distinct CDR3 sequences, around 50% of which appear only once. Sequenced input: blood. Receptor source: a man in his forties or fifties in good health.

The chain has TRBV7-2 and TRBJ1-4; D remains unclear. CDR1 and CDR2 from the germline V gene are SGHTA and FQGNSA. Trimming stripped 1 base from V and 0 bases from J, with 15 bases between. The CDR3 extends over 18 amino acids. The CDR3 nucleotides read TGTGCCAGCAGCTTAGGTTCCCCTCACAGTGCAACTAATGAAAAACTGTTTTTT. Protein product: CASSLGSPHSATNEKLFF. The full variable domain, in which reference TRBV7-2 and TRBJ1-4 provide the parts outside the CDR3, is GAGVSQSPSNKVTEKGKDVELRCDPISGHTALYWYRQSLGQGLEFLIYFQGNSAPDKSGLPSDRFSAERTGGSVSTLTIQRTQQEDSAVYLCASSLGSPHSATNEKLFFGSGTQLSVL.

This clonotype came up once. The chain combines TRBV28 with TRBJ2-7, with D possibly TRBD2 on 5 matching bases. The DNA end favors TRBJ2-5, so the J call may be wrong. The CDR3 contains 16 residues. The germline gives CDR1 MDHEN, CDR2 SYDVKM. The CDR3 coding sequence is TGTGCCAGCACTGGGATTCCGTCGTCTTCCGGAGGGACCCAGTACTTC. Translated: CASTGIPSSSGGTQYF.

This clonotype was counted a few times. The genes are TRBV4-1 and TRBJ2-5, with 10 bases lining up with TRBD2. This CDR3 has 15 residues. V shed 4 bases, J shed 4 bases, and the junction held 6 bases outside the gene matches. Germline lookup yields CDR1 MGHRA and CDR2 YSYEKL. The CDR3 loop reads CASSPKLAGRETQYF. The CDR3 DNA follows: TGCGCCAGCAGCCCCAAACTAGCGGGAAGAGAGACCCAGTACTTC.

This chain connects TRBV20-1 to TRBJ2-7, with D tentatively TRBD1 or TRBD2 (5 bases each). The CDR3 has 14 amino acids. V shed 7 bases and J shed 2 bases, with 18 bases lying between them. Per the germline V gene, CDR1 is DFQATT and CDR2 is SNEGSKA (reference sequence). CDR3 loop: CSVLGEREPYEQYF. CDR3 bases: TGCAGTGTCTTAGGGGAGAGGGAACCCTACGAGCAGTACTTC.

The rearrangement links TRBV27 to TRBJ2-6, with 8 nucleotides matching TRBD1. Germline CDR1 reads MNHEY; CDR2 reads SMNVEV (reference sequence). CDR3 length equals 17 residues. V gave up 5 bases and J gave up 3 bases; unmatched junction bases: 9. The chain's CDR3 is CASSRTQGAIGANVLTF. CDR3 nucleotides: TGTGCCAGCAGTAGAACCCAGGGGGCTATTGGGGCCAACGTCCTGACTTTC.

The rearrangement links TRBV12-3 or TRBV12-4 to TRBJ1-1; D remains unclear. This CDR3 has 14 amino acids. Trimming pared 6 bases from V and 1 base from J, leaving 12 bases between. The CDR3 here is CASRPGDSNTEAFF. The CDR3 DNA follows: TGTGCCAGCAGACCGGGTGATTCGAACACTGAAGCTTTCTTT.

The J gene is TRBJ2-5, the V gene TRBV3-1; possibly TRBD2 for D (5 bases). Deletions cut 3 bases from V and 5 bases from J, with 16 bases between. CDR1 and CDR2 from the germline V gene are LGHDT and YNNKEL (reference sequence). The CDR3 length is 15 residues. The DNA for the CDR3 is TGTGCCAGCAGCCACGAACGGTTCTCGGGGGAGACCCAGTACTTC. This gives the protein CASSHERFSGETQYF.

The chain is built from TRBV11-1 and TRBJ2-3; D may be TRBD1 or TRBD2 (5 bases each). The CDR3 runs to 15 residues. The V end lost 2 bases, the J end lost 2 bases, and 11 bases lay between the germline ends. Looked up from germline, CDR1 is SGHAT and CDR2 is FQDESV (reference sequence). CDR3 amino acids: CASSLWDHNTDTQYF. CDR3 DNA: TGTGCCAGCAGCTTATGGGACCACAACACAGATACGCAGTATTTT.

V is TRBV9 and J is TRBJ2-1; D tentatively reads TRBD1 or TRBD2 (5 bases each). The V and J ends lost 0 bases and 9 bases respectively, with 13 bases between them. This CDR3 is built from 14 residues. Germline V gene sequence: CDR1 SGDLS, CDR2 YYNGEE. CDR3 in DNA: TGTGCCAGCAGCGTAGAAGTGGGTGGGGGTGAGCAGTTCTTC. It translates to CASSVEVGGGEQFF. The entire variable domain, with the rest obtained from reference TRBV9 and TRBJ2-1, is as follows: DSGVTQTPKHLITATGQRVTLRCSPRSGDLSVYWYQQSLDQGLQFLIQYYNGEERAKGNILERFSAQQFPDLHSELNLSSLELGDSALYFCASSVEVGGGEQFFGPGTRLTVL.

This rearrangement joins TRBV20-1 to TRBJ2-7; 8 bases agree with TRBD2. From germline, CDR1 is DFQATT and CDR2 SNEGSKA (reference sequence). V shed 5 bases, J shed 2 bases, and the junction held 17 bases outside the gene matches. The CDR3 is made up of 17 amino acids. Here the CDR3 reads CSAGGFHVAGPPYEQYF. CDR3 nucleotide sequence: TGCAGTGCTGGAGGATTCCACGTAGCGGGACCTCCCTACGAGCAGTACTTC.